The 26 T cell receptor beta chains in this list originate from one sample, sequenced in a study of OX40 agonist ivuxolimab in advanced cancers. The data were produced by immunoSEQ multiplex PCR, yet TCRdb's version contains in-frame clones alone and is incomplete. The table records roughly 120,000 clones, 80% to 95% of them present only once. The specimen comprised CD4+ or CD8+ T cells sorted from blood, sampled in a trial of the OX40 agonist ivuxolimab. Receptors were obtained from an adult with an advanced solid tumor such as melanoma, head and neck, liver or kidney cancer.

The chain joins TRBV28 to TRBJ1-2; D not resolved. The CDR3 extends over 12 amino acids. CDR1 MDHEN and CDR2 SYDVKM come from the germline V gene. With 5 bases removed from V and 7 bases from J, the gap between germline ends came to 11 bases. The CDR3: CASSTRIAGYTF. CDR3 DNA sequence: TGTGCCAGCAGTACCCGGATAGCTGGCTACACCTTC.

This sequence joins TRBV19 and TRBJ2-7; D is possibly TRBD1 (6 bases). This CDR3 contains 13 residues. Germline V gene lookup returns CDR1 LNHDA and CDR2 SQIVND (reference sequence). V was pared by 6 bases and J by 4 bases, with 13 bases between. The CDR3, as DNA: TGTGCCAGTAGCTTCGGACAGAAATACGAGCAGTACTTC. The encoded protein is CASSFGQKYEQYF.

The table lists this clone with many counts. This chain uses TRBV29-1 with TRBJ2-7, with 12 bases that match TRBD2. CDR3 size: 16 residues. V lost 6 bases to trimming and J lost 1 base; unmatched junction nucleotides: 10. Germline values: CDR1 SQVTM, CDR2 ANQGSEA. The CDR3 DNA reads TGCAGCGTCGCCGGGACTAGCGGGTTCCTTTCCTACGAGCAGTACTTC. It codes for CSVAGTSGFLSYEQYF.

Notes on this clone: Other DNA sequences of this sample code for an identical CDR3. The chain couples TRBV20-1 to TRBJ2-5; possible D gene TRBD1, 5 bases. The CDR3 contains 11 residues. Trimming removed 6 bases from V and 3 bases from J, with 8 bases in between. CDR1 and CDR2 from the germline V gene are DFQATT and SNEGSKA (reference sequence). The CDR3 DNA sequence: TGCAGTGCCCTAGGGGAAGAGACCCAGTACTTC. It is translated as CSALGEETQYF.

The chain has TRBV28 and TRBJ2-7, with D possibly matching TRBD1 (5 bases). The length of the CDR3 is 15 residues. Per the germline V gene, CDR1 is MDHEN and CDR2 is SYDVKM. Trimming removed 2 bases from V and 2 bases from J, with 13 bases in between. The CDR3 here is CASSLPSRVAYEQYF. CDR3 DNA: TGTGCCAGCAGTTTACCCTCCAGGGTCGCCTACGAGCAGTACTTC. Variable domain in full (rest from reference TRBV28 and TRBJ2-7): DVKVTQSSRYLVKRTGEKVFLECVQDMDHENMFWYRQDPGLGLRLIYFSYDVKMKEKGDIPEGYSVSREKKERFSLILESASTNQTSMYLCASSLPSRVAYEQYFGPGTRLTVT.

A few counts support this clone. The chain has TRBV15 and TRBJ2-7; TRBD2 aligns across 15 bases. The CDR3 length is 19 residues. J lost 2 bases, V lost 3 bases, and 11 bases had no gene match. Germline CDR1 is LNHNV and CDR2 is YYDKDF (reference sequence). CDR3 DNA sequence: TGTGCCACCAGCAGCTCCGGGACTAGCGGGAGGTCTCCGGCCTACGAGCAGTACTTC. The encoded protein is CATSSSGTSGRSPAYEQYF.

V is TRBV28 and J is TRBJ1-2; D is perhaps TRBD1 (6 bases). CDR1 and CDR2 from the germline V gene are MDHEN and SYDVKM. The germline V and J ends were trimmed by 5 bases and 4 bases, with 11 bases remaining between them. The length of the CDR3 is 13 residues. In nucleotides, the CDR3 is TGTGCCAGCAGTCAACAGGGTTCCTATGGCTACACCTTC. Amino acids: CASSQQGSYGYTF.

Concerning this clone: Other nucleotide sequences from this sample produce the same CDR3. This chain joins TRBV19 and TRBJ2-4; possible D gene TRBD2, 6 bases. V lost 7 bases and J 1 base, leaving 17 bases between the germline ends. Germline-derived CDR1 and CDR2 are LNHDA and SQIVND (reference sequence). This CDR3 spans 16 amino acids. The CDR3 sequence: CASTLAGGLAKNIQYF. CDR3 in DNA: TGTGCCAGTACCCTAGCTGGGGGGTTGGCCAAAAACATTCAGTACTTC.

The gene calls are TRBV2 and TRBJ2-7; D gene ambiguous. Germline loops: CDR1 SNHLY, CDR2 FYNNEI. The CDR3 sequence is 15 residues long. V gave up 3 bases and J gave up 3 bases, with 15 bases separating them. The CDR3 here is CASSEAAARFYEQYF. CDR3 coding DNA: TGTGCCAGCAGTGAGGCGGCAGCCCGGTTCTACGAGCAGTACTTC. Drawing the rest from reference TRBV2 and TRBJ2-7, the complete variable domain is EPEVTQTPSHQVTQMGQEVILRCVPISNHLYFYWYRQILGQKVEFLVSFYNNEISEKSEIFDDQFSVERPDGSNFTLKIRSTKLEDSAMYFCASSEAAARFYEQYFGPGTRLTVT.

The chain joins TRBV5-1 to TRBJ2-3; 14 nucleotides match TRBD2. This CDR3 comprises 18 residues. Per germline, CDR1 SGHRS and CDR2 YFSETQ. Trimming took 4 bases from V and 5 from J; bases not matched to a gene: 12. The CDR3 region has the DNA TGCGCCAGCAGCCCCCCCGGGACTAGCGGGAGAGGGGTAGATACGCAGTATTTT. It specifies CASSPPGTSGRGVDTQYF.

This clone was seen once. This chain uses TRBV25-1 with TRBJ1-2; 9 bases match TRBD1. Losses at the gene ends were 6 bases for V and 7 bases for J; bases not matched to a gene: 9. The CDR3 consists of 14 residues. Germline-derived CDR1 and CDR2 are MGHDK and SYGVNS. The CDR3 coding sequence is TGTGCCAGCAGAGCTACCGGGACAGGGACTGGCTACACCTTC. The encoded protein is CASRATGTGTGYTF.

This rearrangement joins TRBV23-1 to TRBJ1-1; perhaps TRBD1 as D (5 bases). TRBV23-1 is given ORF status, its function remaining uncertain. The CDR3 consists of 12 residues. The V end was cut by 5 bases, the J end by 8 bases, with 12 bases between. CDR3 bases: TGCGCCAGCAGTAAGGGGCCCCTAGAAGCTTTCTTT. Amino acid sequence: CASSKGPLEAFF.

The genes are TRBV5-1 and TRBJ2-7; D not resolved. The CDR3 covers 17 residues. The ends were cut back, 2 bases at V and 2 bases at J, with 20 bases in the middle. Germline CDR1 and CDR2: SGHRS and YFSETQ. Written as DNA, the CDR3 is TGCGCCAGCAGCTTTCCCCCTGGCGCACCGACGCCCTACGAGCAGTACTTC. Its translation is CASSFPPGAPTPYEQYF.

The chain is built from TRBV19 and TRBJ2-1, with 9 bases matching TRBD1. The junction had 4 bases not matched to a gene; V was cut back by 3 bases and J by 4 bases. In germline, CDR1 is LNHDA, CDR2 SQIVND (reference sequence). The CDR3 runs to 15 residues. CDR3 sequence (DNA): TGTGCCAGTAGTATCGGGACAGGGATTTACAATGAGCAGTTCTTC. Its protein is CASSIGTGIYNEQFF.

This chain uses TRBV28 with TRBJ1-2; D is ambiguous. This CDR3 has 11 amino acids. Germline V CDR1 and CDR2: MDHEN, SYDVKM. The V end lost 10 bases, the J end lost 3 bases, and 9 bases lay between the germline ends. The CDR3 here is CATLKDYGYTF. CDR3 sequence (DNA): TGTGCCACCTTAAAAGACTATGGCTACACCTTC.

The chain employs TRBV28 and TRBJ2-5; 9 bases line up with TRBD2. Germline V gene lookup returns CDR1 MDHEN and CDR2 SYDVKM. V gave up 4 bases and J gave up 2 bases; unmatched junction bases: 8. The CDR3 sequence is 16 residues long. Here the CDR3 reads CASSSPRLAVQETQYF. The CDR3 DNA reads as TGTGCCAGCAGTTCACCGAGACTAGCGGTTCAAGAGACCCAGTACTTC. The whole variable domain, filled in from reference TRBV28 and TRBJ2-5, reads DVKVTQSSRYLVKRTGEKVFLECVQDMDHENMFWYRQDPGLGLRLIYFSYDVKMKEKGDIPEGYSVSREKKERFSLILESASTNQTSMYLCASSSPRLAVQETQYFGPGTRLLVL.

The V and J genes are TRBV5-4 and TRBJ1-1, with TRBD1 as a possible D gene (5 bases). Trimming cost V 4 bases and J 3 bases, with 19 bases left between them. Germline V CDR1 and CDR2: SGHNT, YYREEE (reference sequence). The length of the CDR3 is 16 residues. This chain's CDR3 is CASSPQSGTGDTEAFF. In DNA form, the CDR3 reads TGTGCCAGCAGCCCCCAGTCCGGGACGGGGGACACTGAAGCTTTCTTT.

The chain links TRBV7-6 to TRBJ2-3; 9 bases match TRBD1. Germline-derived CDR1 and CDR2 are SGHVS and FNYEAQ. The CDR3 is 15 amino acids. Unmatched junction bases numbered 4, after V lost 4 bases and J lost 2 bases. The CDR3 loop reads CASSSGQGPTDTQYF. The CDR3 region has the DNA TGTGCCAGCAGCTCCGGACAGGGGCCCACAGATACGCAGTATTTT.

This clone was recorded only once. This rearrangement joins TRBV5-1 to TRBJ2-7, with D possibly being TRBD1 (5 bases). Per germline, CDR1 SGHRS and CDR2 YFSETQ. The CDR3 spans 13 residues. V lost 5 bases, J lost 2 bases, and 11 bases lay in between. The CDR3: CASSYQQAYEQYF. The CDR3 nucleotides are TGCGCCAGCAGTTATCAACAGGCCTACGAGCAGTACTTC.

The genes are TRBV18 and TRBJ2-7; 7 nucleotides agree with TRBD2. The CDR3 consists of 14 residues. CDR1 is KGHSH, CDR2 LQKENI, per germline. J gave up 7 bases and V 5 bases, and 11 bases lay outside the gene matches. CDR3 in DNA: TGTGCCAGCTCATCAACAACTAGCGCGGGAGAGCAGTACTTC. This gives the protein CASSSTTSAGEQYF.

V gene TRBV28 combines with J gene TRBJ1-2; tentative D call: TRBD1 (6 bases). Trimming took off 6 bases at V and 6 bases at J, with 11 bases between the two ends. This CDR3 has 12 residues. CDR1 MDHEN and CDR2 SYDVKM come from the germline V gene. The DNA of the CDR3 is TGTGCCAGCAGGGGAAGGGGGAATGGCTACACCTTC. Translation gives CASRGRGNGYTF.

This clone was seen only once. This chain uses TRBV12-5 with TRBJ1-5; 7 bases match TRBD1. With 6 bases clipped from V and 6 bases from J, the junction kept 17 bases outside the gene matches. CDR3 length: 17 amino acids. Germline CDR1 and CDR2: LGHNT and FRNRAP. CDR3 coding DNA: TGTGCTAGTGGCCAACGAGGGGTCACAGGGGAAGGTCAGCCCCAGCATTTT. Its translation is CASGQRGVTGEGQPQHF. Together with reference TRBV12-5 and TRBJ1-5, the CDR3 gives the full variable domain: DARVTQTPRHKVTEMGQEVTMRCQPILGHNTVFWYRQTMMQGLELLAYFRNRAPLDDSGMPKDRFSAEMPDATLATLKIQPSEPRDSAVYFCASGQRGVTGEGQPQHFGDGTRLSIL.

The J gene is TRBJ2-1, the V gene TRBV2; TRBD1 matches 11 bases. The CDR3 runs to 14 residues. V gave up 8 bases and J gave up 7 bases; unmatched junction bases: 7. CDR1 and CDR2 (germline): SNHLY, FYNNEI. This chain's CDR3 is CASLGGQGANEQFF. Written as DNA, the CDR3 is TGTGCCAGCCTAGGCGGACAGGGGGCAAATGAGCAGTTCTTC. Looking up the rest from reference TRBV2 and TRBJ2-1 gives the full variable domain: EPEVTQTPSHQVTQMGQEVILRCVPISNHLYFYWYRQILGQKVEFLVSFYNNEISEKSEIFDDQFSVERPDGSNFTLKIRSTKLEDSAMYFCASLGGQGANEQFFGPGTRLTVL.

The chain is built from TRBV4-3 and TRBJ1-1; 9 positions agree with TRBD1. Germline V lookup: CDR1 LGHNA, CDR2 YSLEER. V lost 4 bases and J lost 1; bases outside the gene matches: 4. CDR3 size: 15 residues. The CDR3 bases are TGCGCCAGCAGCCTAGGGACAGGGTGGAACACTGAAGCTTTCTTT. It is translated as CASSLGTGWNTEAFF.

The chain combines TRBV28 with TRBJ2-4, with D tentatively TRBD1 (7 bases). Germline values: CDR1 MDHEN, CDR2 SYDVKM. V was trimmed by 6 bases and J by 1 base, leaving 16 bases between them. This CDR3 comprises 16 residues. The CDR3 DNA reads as TGTGCCAGCAGCCTCGGAGGGGGCCAGGCCAAAAACATTCAGTACTTC. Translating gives CASSLGGGQAKNIQYF.

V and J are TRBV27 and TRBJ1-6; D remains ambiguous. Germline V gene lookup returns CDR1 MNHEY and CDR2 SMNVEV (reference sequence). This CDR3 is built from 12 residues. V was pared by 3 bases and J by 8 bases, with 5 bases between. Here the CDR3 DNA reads TGTGCCAGCAGTTTCGGGGATTCACCCCTCCACTTT. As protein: CASSFGDSPLHF.